The T cell receptor beta chain described here comes from a study of blood T cell repertoires in COVID-19. About the study: The United States, Italy and Spain supplied acute and convalescent COVID-19 samples. T cells, B-cell-depleted T cells, or PBMCs supplied cDNA or gDNA.

Data came from immunoSEQ multiplex PCR; TCRdb stores just in-frame clones and leaves some out. The sample has more than 150,000 clones, about 80% seen once; the top ten hold roughly 7%. This clone came up a few times. Trimming left V 3 bases short and J 6 bases short, with 5 bases between. The germline gives CDR1 SEHNR, CDR2 FQNEAQ (reference sequence). The CDR3 has 12 residues. This sequence joins TRBV7-9 and TRBJ2-2; D unresolved. Sequenced input: peripheral blood. The receptor's source is a human donor in a cohort sampled during active COVID-19. The CDR3 sequence is CASSFLSGELFF. CDR3 DNA sequence: TGTGCCAGCAGCTTTCTGTCCGGGGAGCTGTTTTTT.